This passage covers 11 T cell receptor beta chains from one sample sequenced in a study of beta chain features in type 1 diabetes. Notes on the study in general: Patients with Type 1 diabetes showed moderately but significantly shorter TCRB CDR3s in all four CD4+ subsets.

What was sequenced were expressed TCRB transcripts, since all of the isolated RNA had been reverse transcribed. The data were produced by immunoSEQ multiplex PCR, yet TCRdb's version contains in-frame clones alone and is incomplete. The sample records about 340,000 clones, about a tenth being singletons. For these TCRs, the target antigens are not known. Sequenced: central memory CD4+ T cells from blood. These receptors originate from a young man with type 1 diabetes.

The chain is built from TRBV28 and TRBJ2-1, with 13 nucleotides matching TRBD2. This CDR3 has 14 amino acids. Trimming removed 6 bases from V and 15 bases from J; junction bases left unmatched: 11. The germline V gene encodes CDR1 MDHEN and CDR2 SYDVKM. CDR3 protein: CASRPGLAGSRSFF. The CDR3 DNA is TGTGCCAGCAGACCGGGACTAGCGGGGTCACGATCGTTCTTC. Together with reference TRBV28 and TRBJ2-1, the CDR3 gives the full variable domain: DVKVTQSSRYLVKRTGEKVFLECVQDMDHENMFWYRQDPGLGLRLIYFSYDVKMKEKGDIPEGYSVSREKKERFSLILESASTNQTSMYLCASRPGLAGSRSFFGPGTRLTVL.

CDR3 bases: TGTGCCAGCAGCGTAGTCCGTAGCGGGGGCCACAATGAGCAGTTCTTC. Translating it yields CASSVVRSGGHNEQFF. The chain is built from TRBV9 and TRBJ2-1, with 9 bases identical to TRBD2. The germline V gene has CDR1 SGDLS and CDR2 YYNGEE. The CDR3 covers 16 residues. V was pared by 0 bases and J by 5 bases, with 6 bases of the junction left unmatched.

The chain carries TRBV19 and TRBJ1-1, with unresolved D. From germline, CDR1 is LNHDA and CDR2 SQIVND (reference sequence). This CDR3 is 14 amino acids long. V was trimmed by 6 bases and J by 5 bases, leaving 16 bases between them. The CDR3 sequence is CASRIRTFPTEAFF. The CDR3 coding sequence is TGTGCCAGTAGGATACGGACTTTCCCTACTGAAGCTTTCTTT.

The genes are TRBV29-1 and TRBJ1-1; 9 positions match TRBD1. Germline-derived CDR1 and CDR2 are SQVTM and ANQGSEA. The CDR3 length is 13 residues. The ends lost 7 bases at V and 5 bases at J; junction bases unmatched: 8. The CDR3 reads CSGRNDRGTEAFF. DNA of the CDR3: TGCAGCGGAAGAAACGACAGGGGGACTGAAGCTTTCTTT.

This chain connects TRBV7-2 to TRBJ2-1; either TRBD1 or TRBD2 may supply D (8 bases each). The CDR3 consists of 15 residues. Germline CDR1 reads SGHTA; CDR2 reads FQGNSA. V was trimmed by 6 bases and J by 7 bases, leaving 19 bases between them. The CDR3 reads CASSPGRGDRNEQFF. Written as DNA, the CDR3 is TGTGCCAGCAGTCCCGGGCGGGGGGACAGGAATGAGCAGTTCTTC.

This clone has more than one count but fewer than ten. The chain employs TRBV11-2 and TRBJ2-3; 13 positions match TRBD2. Per the germline V gene, CDR1 is SGHAT and CDR2 is FQNNGV. After removal of 5 bases from V and 2 bases from J, the junction contained 7 bases not matched to a gene. The CDR3 has 17 amino acids. CDR3 in amino acids: CASSTGLAGAFTDTQYF. In DNA, the CDR3 is TGTGCCAGCAGCACCGGACTAGCGGGAGCCTTCACAGATACGCAGTATTTT. Combining the CDR3 with reference TRBV11-2 and TRBJ2-3 gives the whole variable domain EAGVAQSPRYKIIEKRQSVAFWCNPISGHATLYWYQQILGQGPKLLIQFQNNGVVDDSQLPKDRFSAERLKGVDSTLKIQPAKLEDSAVYLCASSTGLAGAFTDTQYFGPGTRLTVL.

This clone was seen a few times. V usage is TRBV4-1 and J usage is TRBJ1-5; maybe TRBD1 (6 bases). CDR1 and CDR2 (germline): MGHRA, YSYEKL. V shed 0 bases and J shed 0 bases, with 12 bases lying between them. The CDR3 is made up of 17 amino acids. The CDR3: CASSQEKTGFSNQPQHF. CDR3 coding DNA: TGCGCCAGCAGCCAAGAAAAAACAGGGTTTAGCAATCAGCCCCAGCATTTT.

This clone was seen only a few times. V usage is TRBV7-9 and J usage is TRBJ2-5; D may be TRBD2 (5 bases). Germline CDR1 is SEHNR and CDR2 is FQNEAQ (reference sequence). This CDR3 region has 13 residues. Trimming removed 5 bases from V and 3 bases from J, with 10 bases in between. The CDR3 protein is CASSPTREETQYF. The CDR3 DNA is TGTGCCAGCAGCCCTACGAGGGAAGAGACCCAGTACTTC.

The table lists this clone with a few counts. This chain uses TRBV7-8 with TRBJ1-2; 7 bases line up with TRBD1. This CDR3 has 12 amino acids. Germline V gene lookup returns CDR1 SGHVS and CDR2 FQNEAQ. V was pared by 7 bases and J by 7 bases, with 6 bases of the junction left unmatched. CDR3 in amino acids: CASNRAGGGYTF. CDR3 DNA: TGTGCCAGCAACCGGGCAGGGGGTGGCTACACCTTC.

This clone was counted only a few times. This CDR3 reads CASSSSQQGTYSYEQYF. The CDR3 DNA sequence: TGTGCCAGCAGCTCTTCACAACAGGGAACTTATTCCTACGAGCAGTACTTC. The J gene is TRBJ2-7, the V gene TRBV7-2; the D gene is possibly TRBD1 (6 bases). V was pared by 4 bases and J by 1 base, with 20 bases between. The germline V gene has CDR1 SGHTA and CDR2 FQGNSA. The CDR3 spans 17 residues.

V is TRBV6-5 and J is TRBJ2-7, with D perhaps matching TRBD2 (5 bases). The CDR3 is 12 amino acids. Trimming removed 6 bases from V and 7 bases from J, with 13 bases in between. Germline CDR1 reads MNHEY; CDR2 reads SVGAGI. The CDR3 loop is CASSPPAVEQYF. CDR3 nucleotide sequence: TGTGCCAGCAGCCCCCCAGCGGTAGAGCAGTACTTC.